The 27 T cell receptor beta chains below come from one sample, sequenced in a study of PD-L1 blockade in urothelial cancer. Libraries were prepared by immunoSEQ multiplex PCR; TCRdb keeps only in-frame clonotypes and omits some of them. The repertoire holds some 89,000 clones, with approximately 81% as singletons. The time point is: pretreatment peripheral blood. The sequencing used PBMCs, collected around atezolizumab (anti-PD-L1) treatment. The receptors come from a man in his sixties with urothelial cancer.

The rearrangement uses TRBV28 and TRBJ2-7, with a possible D match to TRBD2 (6 bases). The CDR3 has 13 amino acids. Trimming left V 7 bases short and J 6 bases short, with 16 bases between. In germline, CDR1 is MDHEN, CDR2 SYDVKM. The CDR3 coding sequence is TGTGCCAGCACCCTGGCGGGACCAGGCGAGCAGTACTTC. Its protein product is CASTLAGPGEQYF.

This chain links TRBV2 with TRBJ1-5, with unresolved D. CDR3 length: 15 residues. Germline CDR1 and CDR2: SNHLY and FYNNEI. The ends were cut back, 7 bases at V and 3 bases at J, with 16 bases in the middle. Written as DNA, the CDR3 is TGTGCCAGCAAGGAGAATACCACCCCCAATCAGCCCCAGCATTTT. It is translated as CASKENTTPNQPQHF.

The chain is built from TRBV5-1 and TRBJ1-2, with a weak D call TRBD1 (6 bases). This CDR3 is built from 14 residues. The V end lost 0 bases, the J end lost 4 bases, and 10 bases lay between the germline ends. The V gene's germline CDR1 is SGHRS and CDR2 YFSETQ. The CDR3 DNA reads as TGCGCCAGCAGCTTGGAACAGGGACGCTATGGCTACACCTTC. Its protein product is CASSLEQGRYGYTF. Using reference TRBV5-1 and TRBJ1-2 for the parts outside the CDR3, the full variable domain is KAGVTQTPRYLIKTRGQQVTLSCSPISGHRSVSWYQQTPGQGLQFLFEYFSETQRNKGNFPGRFSGRQFSNSRSEMNVSTLELGDSALYLCASSLEQGRYGYTFGSGTRLTVV.

The chain links TRBV5-1 to TRBJ2-7, with 7 bases aligning to TRBD1. The CDR3 runs 15 residues. J lost 3 bases, V lost 2 bases, and 8 bases had no gene match. The germline V gene encodes CDR1 SGHRS and CDR2 YFSETQ. In DNA, the CDR3 is TGCGCCAGCAGCTTACCTGGGACAGCGTACTACGAGCAGTACTTC. Translated: CASSLPGTAYYEQYF.

The rearrangement links TRBV27 to TRBJ2-3; tentative D call: TRBD1 (5 bases). V was trimmed by 4 bases and J by 1 base, leaving 12 bases between them. From germline, CDR1 is MNHEY and CDR2 SMNVEV (reference sequence). This CDR3 is 15 amino acids long. This CDR3 is CASSSVGVGTDTQYF. The DNA of the CDR3 is TGTGCCAGCAGTTCAGTAGGGGTCGGCACAGATACGCAGTATTTT.

The chain combines TRBV15 with TRBJ2-3; 11 bases fit TRBD2. The CDR3 has 17 residues. The germline CDR1 and CDR2 sequences are LNHNV and YYDKDF (reference sequence). J was trimmed by 2 bases and V by 3 bases; bases with no gene match: 7. The CDR3 is CATSRGTSGPTTDTQYF. In nucleotides, the CDR3 is TGTGCCACCAGCAGGGGGACTAGCGGTCCTACCACAGATACGCAGTATTTT.

This chain links TRBV6-1 with TRBJ2-7, with 7 bases that match TRBD2. The germline V gene has CDR1 MNHNS and CDR2 SASEGT. The CDR3 runs to 15 residues. Losses at the gene ends were 3 bases for V and 0 bases for J; bases not matched to a gene: 5. Here the CDR3 DNA reads TGTGCCAGCAGTGAGGGCGGGAGCTTCTCCTACGAGCAGTACTTC. The encoded protein is CASSEGGSFSYEQYF.

V gene TRBV6-1 combines with J gene TRBJ2-2; 7 bases line up with TRBD1. This CDR3 is 14 amino acids long. J lost 0 bases, V lost 6 bases, and 1 base had no gene match. Germline V lookup: CDR1 MNHNS, CDR2 SASEGT. CDR3 in DNA: TGTGCCAGCAGCGGGACAGCGAACACCGGGGAGCTGTTTTTT. It specifies CASSGTANTGELFF.

This rearrangement joins TRBV25-1 to TRBJ1-6; TRBD1 is a possible D gene (6 bases). The germline V gene has CDR1 MGHDK and CDR2 SYGVNS. This CDR3 region has 15 residues. V was trimmed by 2 bases and J by 2 bases, leaving 7 bases between them. The CDR3 coding sequence is TGTGCCAGCAGTGAAAGGACAGCCTATAATTCACCCCTCCACTTT. Protein product: CASSERTAYNSPLHF.

The chain combines TRBV5-4 with TRBJ2-3; perhaps TRBD2 as D (5 bases). Germline V gene lookup returns CDR1 SGHNT and CDR2 YYREEE (reference sequence). The V end was cut by 4 bases, the J end by 1 base, with 13 bases between. This CDR3 contains 15 residues. The CDR3 reads CASSGSGTRTDTQYF. The DNA of the CDR3 is TGTGCCAGCAGCGGAAGCGGAACCCGCACAGATACGCAGTATTTT. The full variable domain, in which reference TRBV5-4 and TRBJ2-3 provide the parts outside the CDR3, is ETGVTQSPTHLIKTRGQQVTLRCSSQSGHNTVSWYQQALGQGPQFIFQYYREEENGRGNFPPRFSGLQFPNYSSELNVNALELDDSALYLCASSGSGTRTDTQYFGPGTRLTVL.

The chain employs TRBV18 and TRBJ1-5; 8 nucleotides agree with TRBD1. Germline CDR1 and CDR2: KGHSH and LQKENI. This CDR3 spans 16 amino acids. Trimming took 4 bases from V and 4 from J; bases not matched to a gene: 9. The DNA for the CDR3 is TGTGCCAGCTCACTGGGCGGGACAGGTCCTAATCAGCCCCAGCATTTT. Encoded protein: CASSLGGTGPNQPQHF.

The chain recombines TRBV10-3 with TRBJ2-5, with 9 bases aligning to TRBD1. J gave up 5 bases and V 5 bases, and 9 bases lay outside the gene matches. The CDR3 is made up of 15 amino acids. The germline V gene encodes CDR1 ENHRY and CDR2 SYGVKD. This chain's CDR3 is CAISTGTGLRETQYF. The CDR3 DNA follows: TGTGCCATCAGTACCGGGACAGGGCTCCGGGAGACCCAGTACTTC.

The J gene is TRBJ2-5, the V gene TRBV5-1; 7 bases line up with TRBD2. This CDR3 is built from 15 residues. Germline lookup yields CDR1 SGHRS and CDR2 YFSETQ. V was clipped by 6 bases and J by 0 bases; unmatched bases: 8. The CDR3, as DNA: TGCGCCAGCATGAATAGCGGGCAGTACCAAGAGACCCAGTACTTC. This translates into CASMNSGQYQETQYF.

This chain uses TRBV19 with TRBJ1-5; a possible D gene is TRBD1 (5 bases). The V gene lost 6 bases and the J gene lost 3 bases, with 12 bases spanning the gap. CDR1 and CDR2 from the germline V gene are LNHDA and SQIVND (reference sequence). This CDR3 contains 14 residues. CDR3 residues: CASSGGDFNQPQHF. In DNA, the CDR3 is TGTGCCAGTAGCGGAGGGGATTTCAATCAGCCCCAGCATTTT. Supplemented by reference TRBV19 and TRBJ1-5, the full variable domain reads DGGITQSPKYLFRKEGQNVTLSCEQNLNHDAMYWYRQDPGQGLRLIYYSQIVNDFQKGDIAEGYSVSREKKESFPLTVTSAQKNPTAFYLCASSGGDFNQPQHFGDGTRLSIL.

The chain combines TRBV6-1 with TRBJ2-5, with TRBD1 matching 7 bases. The CDR3 is 13 residues long. The germline V gene encodes CDR1 MNHNS and CDR2 SASEGT. With V trimmed by 8 bases and J by 2 bases, 5 bases remained unmatched. In nucleotides, the CDR3 is TGTGCCAGCTGGAACAGGGGACAAGAGACCCAGTACTTC. Its translation is CASWNRGQETQYF.

The rearrangement joins TRBV14 to TRBJ1-1, with a tentative D call TRBD1 (5 bases). The CDR3 consists of 14 residues. V gave up 4 bases and J gave up 7 bases, with 16 bases separating them. Germline V CDR1 and CDR2: SGHDN, FVKESK. DNA of the CDR3: TGTGCCAGCAGCCGGGGATCCTTGACAGTTGAAGCTTTCTTT. The encoded protein is CASSRGSLTVEAFF.

As DNA, the CDR3 is TGTGCCAGTAGTGACACAGGGGGCTATAATTCACCCCTCCACTTT. Its translation is CASSDTGGYNSPLHF. The chain links TRBV19 to TRBJ1-6; TRBD1 matches 8 bases. CDR1 and CDR2 from the germline V gene are LNHDA and SQIVND (reference sequence). The CDR3 extends over 15 amino acids. The J segment lost 3 bases and the V segment lost 5 bases, leaving 3 bases of the junction unmatched.

CDR3: CAFRASNYGYTF. The DNA for the CDR3 is TGTGCCTTCAGGGCATCTAACTATGGCTACACCTTC. The chain has TRBV30 and TRBJ1-2, with D perhaps matching TRBD1 (5 bases). The CDR3 length is 12 residues. V lost 7 bases to trimming and J lost 0 bases, with 9 bases between them. Germline CDR1 reads GTSNPN; CDR2 reads SVGIG (reference sequence). The variable domain in full, with the rest retrieved from reference TRBV30 and TRBJ1-2, is SQTIHQWPATLVQPVGSPLSLECTVEGTSNPNLYWYRQAAGRGLQLLFYSVGIGQISSEVPQNLSASRPQDRQFILSSKKLLLSDSGFYLCAFRASNYGYTFGSGTRLTVV.

V is TRBV9 and J is TRBJ2-7, with D tentatively TRBD1 (6 bases). The CDR3 has 18 amino acids. Trimming removed 0 bases at V and 4 bases at J, with 23 bases between. Looked up from germline, CDR1 is SGDLS and CDR2 is YYNGEE. The CDR3 region has the DNA TGTGCCAGCAGCGTAGGTATCCGTGGAAGGGACACAGAATACGAGCAGTACTTC. The encoded protein is CASSVGIRGRDTEYEQYF.

The table lists this clone with a count of one. V usage is TRBV5-4 and J usage is TRBJ2-3, with 9 positions matching TRBD2. V was clipped by 4 bases and J by 5 bases; unmatched bases: 8. The V gene's germline CDR1 is SGHNT and CDR2 YYREEE (reference sequence). The CDR3 covers 15 residues. CDR3 loop: CASSEVDSGRDTQYF. The CDR3 region has the DNA TGTGCCAGCAGCGAGGTTGATAGCGGGAGAGATACGCAGTATTTT.

V and J are TRBV7-2 and TRBJ1-4; 7 bases are a match to TRBD1. Germline V gene lookup returns CDR1 SGHTA and CDR2 FQGNSA. The CDR3 loop spans 16 amino acids. V shed 2 bases and J 0 bases; nucleotides not matched to a gene: 3. The CDR3 spells CASSLRDSATNEKLFF. The CDR3, as DNA: TGTGCCAGCAGCTTAAGGGACAGTGCAACTAATGAAAAACTGTTTTTT.

The rearrangement links TRBV6-5 to TRBJ2-7, with no clear D. Germline V gene sequence: CDR1 MNHEY, CDR2 SVGAGI. This CDR3 region has 14 residues. Trimming pared 0 bases from V and 0 bases from J, leaving 6 bases between. This chain's CDR3 is CASSYSALSYEQYF. In DNA form, the CDR3 reads TGTGCCAGCAGTTACTCGGCCCTCTCCTACGAGCAGTACTTC.

This rearrangement joins TRBV6-6 to TRBJ2-1; the D gene is possibly TRBD1 (6 bases). CDR1 is MNHNY and CDR2 is SVGAGI in the germline V gene (reference sequence). V lost 7 bases and J lost 13, with 17 bases in between. The CDR3 consists of 12 residues. The CDR3 spells CASKKDRDNQFF. Written as DNA, the CDR3 is TGTGCCAGCAAGAAGGACCGGGACAATCAGTTCTTC.

This chain uses TRBV18 with TRBJ2-7; D ambiguous. From germline, CDR1 is KGHSH and CDR2 LQKENI. The CDR3 contains 16 residues. The V and J ends lost 4 bases and 4 bases respectively, with 20 bases between them. This CDR3 reads CASSLYMGPSAYEQYF. CDR3 coding DNA: TGTGCCAGCTCACTCTACATGGGCCCTTCCGCTTACGAGCAGTACTTC.

This sequence joins TRBV30 and TRBJ1-2; weak D call: TRBD1 (6 bases). V was clipped by 3 bases and J by 9 bases, with 20 bases between them. The CDR3 consists of 14 residues. Per germline, CDR1 GTSNPN and CDR2 SVGIG (reference sequence). DNA of the CDR3: TGTGCCTGGAGCGACGGGGGGGCTAAGCAGCGCTACACCTTC. This codes for CAWSDGGAKQRYTF.

The chain joins TRBV30 to TRBJ2-1; the D gene is possibly TRBD2 (6 bases). Germline CDR1 and CDR2: GTSNPN and SVGIG (reference sequence). There are 14 residues in the CDR3. V lost 1 base and J 4 bases, leaving 11 bases between the germline ends. The CDR3 DNA reads as TGTGCCTGGAGTGCCGATGCGGGATACAATGAGCAGTTCTTC. As protein: CAWSADAGYNEQFF.

This chain connects TRBV2 to TRBJ2-7, with 9 bases aligning to TRBD1. The CDR3 has 14 residues. Germline trimming cut 5 bases from V and 1 base from J; bases unmatched to any gene: 3. From germline, CDR1 is SNHLY and CDR2 FYNNEI. CDR3 sequence: CASSSGTGSYEQYF. Here the CDR3 DNA reads TGTGCCAGCAGTTCCGGGACAGGGTCCTACGAGCAGTACTTC. Based on the CDR3 plus reference TRBV2 and TRBJ2-7, the full variable domain is EPEVTQTPSHQVTQMGQEVILRCVPISNHLYFYWYRQILGQKVEFLVSFYNNEISEKSEIFDDQFSVERPDGSNFTLKIRSTKLEDSAMYFCASSSGTGSYEQYFGPGTRLTVT.